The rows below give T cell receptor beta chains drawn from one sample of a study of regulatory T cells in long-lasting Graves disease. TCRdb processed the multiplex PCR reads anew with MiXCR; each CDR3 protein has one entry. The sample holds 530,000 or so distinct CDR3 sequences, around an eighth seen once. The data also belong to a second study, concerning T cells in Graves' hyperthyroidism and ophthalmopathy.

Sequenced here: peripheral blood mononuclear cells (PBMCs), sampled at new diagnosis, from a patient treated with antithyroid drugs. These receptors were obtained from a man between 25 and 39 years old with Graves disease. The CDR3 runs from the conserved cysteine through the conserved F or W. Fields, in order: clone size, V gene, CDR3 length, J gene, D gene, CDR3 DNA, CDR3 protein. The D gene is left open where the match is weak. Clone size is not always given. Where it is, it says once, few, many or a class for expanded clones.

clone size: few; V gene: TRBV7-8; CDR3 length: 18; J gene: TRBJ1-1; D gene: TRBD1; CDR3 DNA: TGTGCCAGCAGCTTAGAACCCCGCAGGGGGGGTTCGAACACTGAAGCTTTCTTT; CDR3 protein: CASSLEPRRGGSNTEAFF
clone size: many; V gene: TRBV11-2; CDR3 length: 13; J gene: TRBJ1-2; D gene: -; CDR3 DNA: TGTGCCAGCAGCCTCGAGATGGGGACTGGCTACACCTTC; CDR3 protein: CASSLEMGTGYTF
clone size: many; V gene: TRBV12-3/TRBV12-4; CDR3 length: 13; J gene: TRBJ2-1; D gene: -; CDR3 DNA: TGTGCCAGCAGTGTGCACAGGCCCGGTGAGCAGTTCTTC; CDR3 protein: CASSVHRPGEQFF
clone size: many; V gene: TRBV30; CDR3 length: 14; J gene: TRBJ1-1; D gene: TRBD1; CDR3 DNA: TGTGCCTGGAGTGCGACAGGGATCTTCGGTGAAGCTTTCTTT; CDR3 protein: CAWSATGIFGEAFF
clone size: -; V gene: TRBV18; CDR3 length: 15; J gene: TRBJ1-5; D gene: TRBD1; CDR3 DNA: TGTGCCAGCTCACCCCAAACAGGGGACAATCAGCCCCAGCATTTT; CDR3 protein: CASSPQTGDNQPQHF
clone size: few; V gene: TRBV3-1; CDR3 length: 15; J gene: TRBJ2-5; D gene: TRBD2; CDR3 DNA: TGTGCCAGCAGCCAAGATCCGGGAGGGGAGGAGACCCAGTACTTC; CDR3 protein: CASSQDPGGEETQYF
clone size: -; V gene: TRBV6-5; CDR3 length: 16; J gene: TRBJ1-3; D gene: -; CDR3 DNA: TGTGCCAGCAGTTACTCGCACAGTTCCTCTGGAAACACCATATATTTT; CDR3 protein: CASSYSHSSSGNTIYF
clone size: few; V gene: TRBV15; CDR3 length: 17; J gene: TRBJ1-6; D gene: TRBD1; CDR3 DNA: TGTGCCACCAGCTCAATCCGGGACAGGGGGCAGGATTCACCCCTCCACTTT; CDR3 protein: CATSSIRDRGQDSPLHF
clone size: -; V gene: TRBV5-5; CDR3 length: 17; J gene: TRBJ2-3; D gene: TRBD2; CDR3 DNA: TGTGCCAGCAGCTTGGGGGTAGGACTAGCCCTCACAGATACGCAGTATTTT; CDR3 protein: CASSLGVGLALTDTQYF
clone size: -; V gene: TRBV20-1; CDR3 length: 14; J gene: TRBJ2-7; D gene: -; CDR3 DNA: TGCAGTGCTACGCGTCAGGGGCGCGACCACGAGCAGTACTTC; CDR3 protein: CSATRQGRDHEQYF
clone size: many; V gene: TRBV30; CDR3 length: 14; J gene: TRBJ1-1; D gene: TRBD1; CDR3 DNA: TGTGCCTGGAAGTTTGGACAGGGGAACACTGAAGCTTTCTTT; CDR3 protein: CAWKFGQGNTEAFF
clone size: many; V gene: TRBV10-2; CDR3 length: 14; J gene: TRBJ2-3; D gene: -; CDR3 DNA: TGCGCCAGCAGTGACGGGCCGGACACAGATACGCAGTATTTT; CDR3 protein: CASSDGPDTDTQYF
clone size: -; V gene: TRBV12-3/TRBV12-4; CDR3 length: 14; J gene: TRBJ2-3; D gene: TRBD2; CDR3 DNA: TGTGCCAGCAGTTCGGTAGCGGGGGGGGATACGCAGTATTTT; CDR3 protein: CASSSVAGGDTQYF
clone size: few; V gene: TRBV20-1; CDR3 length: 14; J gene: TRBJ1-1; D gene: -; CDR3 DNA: TGCAGTGCCCCACGAACGGGCGTCAACACTGAAGCTTTCTTT; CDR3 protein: CSAPRTGVNTEAFF
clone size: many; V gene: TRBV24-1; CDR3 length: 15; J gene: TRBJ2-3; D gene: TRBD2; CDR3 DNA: TGTGCCACCAGTGATAGCGGGAGGACCACAGATACGCAGTATTTT; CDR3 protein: CATSDSGRTTDTQYF
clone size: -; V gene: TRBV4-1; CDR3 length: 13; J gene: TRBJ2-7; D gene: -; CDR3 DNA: TGCGCCAGCAGCCAAGATCTGGGTTACGAGCAGTACTTC; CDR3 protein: CASSQDLGYEQYF
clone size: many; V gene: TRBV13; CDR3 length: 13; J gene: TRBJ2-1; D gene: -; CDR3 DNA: TGTGCCAGCAGCTCCCGCCGGGACAATGAGCAGTTCTTC; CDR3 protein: CASSSRRDNEQFF
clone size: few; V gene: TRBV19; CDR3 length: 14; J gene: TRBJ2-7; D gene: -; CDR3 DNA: TGTGCCAGTAGTAGAAGCTCGGGTTTCTACGAGCAGTACTTC; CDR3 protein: CASSRSSGFYEQYF
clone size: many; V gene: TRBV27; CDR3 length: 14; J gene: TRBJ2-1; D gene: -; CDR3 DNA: TGTGCCAGCAGTGGTGACTACGCCTACAATGAGCAGTTCTTC; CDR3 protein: CASSGDYAYNEQFF
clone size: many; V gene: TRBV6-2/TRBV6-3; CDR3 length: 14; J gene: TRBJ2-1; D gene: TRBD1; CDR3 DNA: TGTGCCACCAAAAAGACAGGGAACGACAATGAGCAGTTCTTC; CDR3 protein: CATKKTGNDNEQFF
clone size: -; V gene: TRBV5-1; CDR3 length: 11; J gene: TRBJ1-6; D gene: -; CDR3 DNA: TGCGCCAGCACCCGCCGGGACCCCCTCCACTTT; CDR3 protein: CASTRRDPLHF
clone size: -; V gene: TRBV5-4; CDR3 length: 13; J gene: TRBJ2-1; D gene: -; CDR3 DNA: TGTGCCAGCAGCGTTCGCGGGGACGATGAGCAGTTCTTC; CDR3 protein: CASSVRGDDEQFF
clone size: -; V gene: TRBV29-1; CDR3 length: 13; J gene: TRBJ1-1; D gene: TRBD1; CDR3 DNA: TGCAGCGCGAGAGGACAGGGGATGGTTGAAGCTTTCTTT; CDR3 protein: CSARGQGMVEAFF
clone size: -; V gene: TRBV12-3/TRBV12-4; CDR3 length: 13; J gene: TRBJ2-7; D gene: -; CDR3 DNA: TGTGCCAGCAGTTTAAAGGCCGGACACGAGCAGTACTTC; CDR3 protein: CASSLKAGHEQYF
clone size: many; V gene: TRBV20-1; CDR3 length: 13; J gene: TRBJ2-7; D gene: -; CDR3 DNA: TGCAGTGCAAGGAGTGATGGCTCCTACGAGCAGTACTTC; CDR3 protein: CSARSDGSYEQYF
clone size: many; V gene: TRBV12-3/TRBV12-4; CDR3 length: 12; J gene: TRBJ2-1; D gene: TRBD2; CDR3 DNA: TGTGCCAGCTGGACTAGAATTTCTGAGCAGTTCTTC; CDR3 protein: CASWTRISEQFF
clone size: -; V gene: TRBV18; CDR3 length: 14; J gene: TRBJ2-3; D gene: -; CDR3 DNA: TGTGCCAGCTCAGCTGGGGACAGCACAGATACGCAGTATTTT; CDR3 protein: CASSAGDSTDTQYF
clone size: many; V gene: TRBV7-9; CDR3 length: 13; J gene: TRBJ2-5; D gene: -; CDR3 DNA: TGTGCCAGCAGCTTCCTCGGAGTTGAGACCCAGTACTTC; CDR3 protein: CASSFLGVETQYF
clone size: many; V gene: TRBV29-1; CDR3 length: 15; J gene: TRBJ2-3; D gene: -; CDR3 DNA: TGCAGCGTTGAAGAGGGTGGCGGGAGCACAGATACGCAGTATTTT; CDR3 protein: CSVEEGGGSTDTQYF